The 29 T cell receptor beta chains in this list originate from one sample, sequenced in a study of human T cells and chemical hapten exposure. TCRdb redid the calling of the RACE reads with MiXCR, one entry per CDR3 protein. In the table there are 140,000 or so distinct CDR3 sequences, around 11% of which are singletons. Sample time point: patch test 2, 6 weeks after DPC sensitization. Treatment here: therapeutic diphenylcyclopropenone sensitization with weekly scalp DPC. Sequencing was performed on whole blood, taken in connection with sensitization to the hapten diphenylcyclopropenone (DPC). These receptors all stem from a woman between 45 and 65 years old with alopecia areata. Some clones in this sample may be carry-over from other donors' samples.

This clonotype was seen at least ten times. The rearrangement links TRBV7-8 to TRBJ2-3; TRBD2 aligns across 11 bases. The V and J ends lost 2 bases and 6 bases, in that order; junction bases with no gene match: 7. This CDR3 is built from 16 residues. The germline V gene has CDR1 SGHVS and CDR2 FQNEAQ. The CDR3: CASSLTLAGGTDTQYF. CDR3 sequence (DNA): TGTGCCAGCAGCTTAACGCTAGCGGGAGGAACGGATACGCAGTATTTT.

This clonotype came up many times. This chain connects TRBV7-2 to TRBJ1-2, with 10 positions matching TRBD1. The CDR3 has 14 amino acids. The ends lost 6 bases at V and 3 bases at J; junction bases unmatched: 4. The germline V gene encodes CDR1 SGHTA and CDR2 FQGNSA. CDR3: CASSLTGGDYGYTF. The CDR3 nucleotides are TGTGCCAGCAGTCTGACAGGGGGCGACTATGGCTACACCTTC.

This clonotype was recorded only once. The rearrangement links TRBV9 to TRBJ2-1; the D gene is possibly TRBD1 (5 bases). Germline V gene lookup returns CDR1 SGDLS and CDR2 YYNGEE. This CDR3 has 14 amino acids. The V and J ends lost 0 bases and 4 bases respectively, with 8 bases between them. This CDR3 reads CASSVAAGYNEQFF. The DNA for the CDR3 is TGTGCCAGCAGCGTAGCGGCAGGGTACAATGAGCAGTTCTTC.

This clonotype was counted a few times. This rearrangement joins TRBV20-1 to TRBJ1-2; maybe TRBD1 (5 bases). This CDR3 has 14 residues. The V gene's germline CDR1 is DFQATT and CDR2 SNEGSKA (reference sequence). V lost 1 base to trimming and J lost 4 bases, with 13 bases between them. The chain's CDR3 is CSARALTDVYGYTF. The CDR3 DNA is TGCAGTGCTAGAGCTTTGACAGACGTCTATGGCTACACCTTC.

Written as DNA, the CDR3 is TGTGCCAGCAGCTTAGAGGGGACTAGCGGGAGAGGCAATGAGCAGTTCTTC. Protein: CASSLEGTSGRGNEQFF. V is TRBV7-2 and J is TRBJ2-1; 14 nucleotides line up with TRBD2. V lost 1 base and J lost 6; bases outside the gene matches: 5. The CDR3 is made up of 17 amino acids. CDR1 SGHTA and CDR2 FQGNSA come from the germline V gene. Complete variable domain (other parts from reference TRBV7-2 and TRBJ2-1): GAGVSQSPSNKVTEKGKDVELRCDPISGHTALYWYRQSLGQGLEFLIYFQGNSAPDKSGLPSDRFSAERTGGSVSTLTIQRTQQEDSAVYLCASSLEGTSGRGNEQFFGPGTRLTVL.

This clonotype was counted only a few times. In nucleotides, the CDR3 is TGTGCCAGCAGCGCGTGGACAGGGTCCAACACCGGGGAGCTGTTTTTT. Protein product: CASSAWTGSNTGELFF. J is TRBJ2-2 and V is TRBV11-2, with TRBD1 matching 8 bases. This CDR3 is built from 16 residues. From germline, CDR1 is SGHAT and CDR2 FQNNGV. V was clipped by 5 bases and J by 2 bases; unmatched bases: 7.

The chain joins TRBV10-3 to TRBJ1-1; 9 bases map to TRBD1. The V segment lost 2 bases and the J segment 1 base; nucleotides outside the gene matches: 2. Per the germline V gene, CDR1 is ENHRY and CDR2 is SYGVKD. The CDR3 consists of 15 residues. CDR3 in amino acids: CAISERTGENTEAFF. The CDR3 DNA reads TGTGCCATCAGTGAGAGGACAGGGGAGAACACTGAAGCTTTCTTT.

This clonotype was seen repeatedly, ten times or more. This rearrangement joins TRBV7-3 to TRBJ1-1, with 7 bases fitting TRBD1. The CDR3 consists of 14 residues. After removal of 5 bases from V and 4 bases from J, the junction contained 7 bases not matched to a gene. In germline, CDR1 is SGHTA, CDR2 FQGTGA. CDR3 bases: TGTGCCAGCAGCCCACAGGGGTTGGGCACTGAAGCTTTCTTT. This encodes CASSPQGLGTEAFF.

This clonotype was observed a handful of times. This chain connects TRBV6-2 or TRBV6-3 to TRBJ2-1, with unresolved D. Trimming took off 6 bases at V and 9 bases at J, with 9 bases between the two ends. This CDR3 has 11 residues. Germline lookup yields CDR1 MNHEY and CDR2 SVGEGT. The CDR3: CASRWAAEQFF. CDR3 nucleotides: TGTGCCAGCAGATGGGCCGCTGAGCAGTTCTTC.

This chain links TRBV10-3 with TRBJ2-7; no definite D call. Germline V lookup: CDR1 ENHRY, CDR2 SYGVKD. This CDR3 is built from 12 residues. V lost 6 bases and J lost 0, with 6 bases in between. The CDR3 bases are TGTGCCATCAGCCCCCTCTCCTACGAGCAGTACTTC. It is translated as CAISPLSYEQYF.

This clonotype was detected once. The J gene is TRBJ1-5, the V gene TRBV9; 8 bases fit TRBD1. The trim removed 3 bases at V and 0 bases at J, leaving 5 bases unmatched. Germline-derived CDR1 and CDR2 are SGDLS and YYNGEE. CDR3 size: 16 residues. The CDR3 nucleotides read TGTGCCAGCAGCGGACAGGGGAACGGTAGCAATCAGCCCCAGCATTTT. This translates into CASSGQGNGSNQPQHF.

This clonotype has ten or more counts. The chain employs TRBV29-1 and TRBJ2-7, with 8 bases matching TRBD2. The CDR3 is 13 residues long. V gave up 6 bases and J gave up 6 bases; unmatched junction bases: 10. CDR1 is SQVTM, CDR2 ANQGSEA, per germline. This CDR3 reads CSVEKREPGEQYF. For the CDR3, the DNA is TGCAGCGTAGAAAAGCGGGAGCCCGGCGAGCAGTACTTC.

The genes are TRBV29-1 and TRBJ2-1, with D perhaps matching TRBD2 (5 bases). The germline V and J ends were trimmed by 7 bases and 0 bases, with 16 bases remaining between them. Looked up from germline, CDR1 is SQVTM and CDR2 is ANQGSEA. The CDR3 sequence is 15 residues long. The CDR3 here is CSDEPGGLSYNEQFF. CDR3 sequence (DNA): TGCAGCGACGAACCCGGCGGACTCTCCTACAATGAGCAGTTCTTC.

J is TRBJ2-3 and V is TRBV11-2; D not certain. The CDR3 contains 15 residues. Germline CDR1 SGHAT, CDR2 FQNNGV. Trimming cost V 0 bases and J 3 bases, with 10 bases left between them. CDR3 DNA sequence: TGTGCCAGCAGCTTAGACGGCAGGACGACAGATACGCAGTATTTT. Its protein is CASSLDGRTTDTQYF.

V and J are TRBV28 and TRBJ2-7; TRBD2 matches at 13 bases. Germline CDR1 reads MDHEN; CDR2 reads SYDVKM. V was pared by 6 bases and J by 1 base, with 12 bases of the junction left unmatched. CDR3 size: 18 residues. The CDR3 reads CASRGKPGLAGRSYEQYF. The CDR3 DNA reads TGTGCCAGCAGGGGCAAACCGGGACTAGCGGGACGGTCCTACGAGCAGTACTTC.

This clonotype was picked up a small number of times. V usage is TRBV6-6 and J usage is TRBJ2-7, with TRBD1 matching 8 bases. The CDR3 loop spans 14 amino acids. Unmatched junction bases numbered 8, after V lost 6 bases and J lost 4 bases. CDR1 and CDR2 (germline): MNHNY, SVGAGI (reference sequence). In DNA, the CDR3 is TGTGCCAGCAGGATGGACAGGGCTGGATACGAGCAGTACTTC. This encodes CASRMDRAGYEQYF.

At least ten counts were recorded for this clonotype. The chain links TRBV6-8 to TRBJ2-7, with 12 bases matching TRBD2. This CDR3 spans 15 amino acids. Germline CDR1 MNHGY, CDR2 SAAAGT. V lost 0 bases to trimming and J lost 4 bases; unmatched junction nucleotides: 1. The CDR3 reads CASSYSTSGSYEQYF. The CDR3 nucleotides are TGTGCCAGCAGTTACTCGACTAGCGGGAGTTACGAGCAGTACTTC.

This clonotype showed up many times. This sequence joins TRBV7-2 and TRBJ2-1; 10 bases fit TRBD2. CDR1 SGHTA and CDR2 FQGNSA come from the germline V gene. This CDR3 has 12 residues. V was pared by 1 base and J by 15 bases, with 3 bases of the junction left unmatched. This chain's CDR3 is CASSLEAGGRFF. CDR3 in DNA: TGTGCCAGCAGCTTAGAAGCGGGAGGGAGGTTCTTC. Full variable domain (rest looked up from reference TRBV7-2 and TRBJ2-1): GAGVSQSPSNKVTEKGKDVELRCDPISGHTALYWYRQSLGQGLEFLIYFQGNSAPDKSGLPSDRFSAERTGGSVSTLTIQRTQQEDSAVYLCASSLEAGGRFFGPGTRLTVL.

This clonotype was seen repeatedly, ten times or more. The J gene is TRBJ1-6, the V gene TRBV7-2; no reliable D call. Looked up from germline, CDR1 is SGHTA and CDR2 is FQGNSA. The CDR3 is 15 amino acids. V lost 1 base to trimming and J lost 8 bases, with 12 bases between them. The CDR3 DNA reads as TGTGCCAGCAGCTTAGTCCCGGGGAGGGATTCACCCCTCCACTTT. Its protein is CASSLVPGRDSPLHF.

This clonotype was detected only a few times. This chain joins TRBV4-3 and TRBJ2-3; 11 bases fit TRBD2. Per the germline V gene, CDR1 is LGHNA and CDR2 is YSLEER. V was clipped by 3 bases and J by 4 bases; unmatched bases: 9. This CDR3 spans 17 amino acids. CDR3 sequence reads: CASSHYVTSGEPDTQYF. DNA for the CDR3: TGCGCCAGCAGCCACTACGTGACTAGCGGGGAGCCAGATACGCAGTATTTT.

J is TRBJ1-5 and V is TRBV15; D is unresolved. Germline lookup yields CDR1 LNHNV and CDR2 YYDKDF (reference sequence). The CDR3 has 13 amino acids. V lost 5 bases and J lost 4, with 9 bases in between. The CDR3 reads CATSARMNQPQHF. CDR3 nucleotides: TGTGCCACCAGCGCCAGGATGAATCAGCCCCAGCATTTT.

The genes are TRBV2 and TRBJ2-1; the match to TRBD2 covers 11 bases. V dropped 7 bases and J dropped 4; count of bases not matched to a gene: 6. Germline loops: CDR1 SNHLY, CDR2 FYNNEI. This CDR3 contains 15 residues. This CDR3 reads CASNDLAGGYNEQFF. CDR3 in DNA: TGTGCCAGCAATGACCTAGCGGGAGGATACAATGAGCAGTTCTTC. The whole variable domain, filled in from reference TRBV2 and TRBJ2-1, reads EPEVTQTPSHQVTQMGQEVILRCVPISNHLYFYWYRQILGQKVEFLVSFYNNEISEKSEIFDDQFSVERPDGSNFTLKIRSTKLEDSAMYFCASNDLAGGYNEQFFGPGTRLTVL.

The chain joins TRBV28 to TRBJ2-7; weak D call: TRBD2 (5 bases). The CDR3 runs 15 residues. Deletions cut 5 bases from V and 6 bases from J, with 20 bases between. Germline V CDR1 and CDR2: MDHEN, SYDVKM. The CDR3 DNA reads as TGTGCCAGCAGTGCCCCTGGCGGGCCACGGGGCGAGCAGTACTTC. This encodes CASSAPGGPRGEQYF.

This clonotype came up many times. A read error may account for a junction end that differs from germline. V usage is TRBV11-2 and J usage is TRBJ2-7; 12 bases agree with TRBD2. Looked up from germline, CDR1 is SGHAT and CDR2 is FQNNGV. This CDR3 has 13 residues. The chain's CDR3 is CASSLAASGRANF. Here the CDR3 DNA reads TGTGCCAGCAGCTTAGCTGCTAGCGGGAGGGCCAACTTC.

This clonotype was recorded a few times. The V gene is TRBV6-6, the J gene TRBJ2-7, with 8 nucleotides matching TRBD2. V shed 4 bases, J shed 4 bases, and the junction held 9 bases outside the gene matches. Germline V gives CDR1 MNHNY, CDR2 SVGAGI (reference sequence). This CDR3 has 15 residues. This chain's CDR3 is CASSSPSGGRYEQYF. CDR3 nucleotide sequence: TGTGCCAGCAGTTCCCCCTCAGGCGGGAGGTACGAGCAGTACTTC.

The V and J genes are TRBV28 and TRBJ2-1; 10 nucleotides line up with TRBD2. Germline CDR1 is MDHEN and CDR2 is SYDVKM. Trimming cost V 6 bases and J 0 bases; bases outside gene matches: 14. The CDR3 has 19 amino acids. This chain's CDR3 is CASRAERLAGRPSYNEQFF. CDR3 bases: TGTGCCAGCAGAGCTGAACGACTAGCGGGCCGACCCTCCTACAATGAGCAGTTCTTC. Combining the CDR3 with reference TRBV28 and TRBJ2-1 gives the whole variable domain DVKVTQSSRYLVKRTGEKVFLECVQDMDHENMFWYRQDPGLGLRLIYFSYDVKMKEKGDIPEGYSVSREKKERFSLILESASTNQTSMYLCASRAERLAGRPSYNEQFFGPGTRLTVL.

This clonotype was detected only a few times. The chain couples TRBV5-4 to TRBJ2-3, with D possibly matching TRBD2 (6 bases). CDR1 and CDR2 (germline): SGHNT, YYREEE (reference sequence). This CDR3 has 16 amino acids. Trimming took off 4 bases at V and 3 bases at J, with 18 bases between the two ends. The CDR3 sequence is CASSLLSGTVTDTQYF. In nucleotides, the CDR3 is TGTGCCAGCAGCCTCCTTAGCGGAACCGTAACAGATACGCAGTATTTT. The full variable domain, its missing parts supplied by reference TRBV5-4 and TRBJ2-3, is ETGVTQSPTHLIKTRGQQVTLRCSSQSGHNTVSWYQQALGQGPQFIFQYYREEENGRGNFPPRFSGLQFPNYSSELNVNALELDDSALYLCASSLLSGTVTDTQYFGPGTRLTVL.

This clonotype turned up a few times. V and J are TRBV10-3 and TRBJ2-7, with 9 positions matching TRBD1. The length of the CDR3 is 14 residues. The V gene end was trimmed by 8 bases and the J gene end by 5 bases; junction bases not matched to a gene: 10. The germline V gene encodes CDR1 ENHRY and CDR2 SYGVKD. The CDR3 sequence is CAIQEDRGMDEQYF. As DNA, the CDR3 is TGTGCCATCCAAGAAGACAGGGGGATGGACGAGCAGTACTTC.

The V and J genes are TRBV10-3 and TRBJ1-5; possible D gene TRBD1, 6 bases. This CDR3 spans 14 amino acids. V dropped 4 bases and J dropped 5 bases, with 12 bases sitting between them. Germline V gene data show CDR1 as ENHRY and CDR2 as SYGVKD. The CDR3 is CAISARTDDQPQHF. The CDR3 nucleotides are TGTGCCATCAGTGCTCGGACAGATGATCAGCCCCAGCATTTT.